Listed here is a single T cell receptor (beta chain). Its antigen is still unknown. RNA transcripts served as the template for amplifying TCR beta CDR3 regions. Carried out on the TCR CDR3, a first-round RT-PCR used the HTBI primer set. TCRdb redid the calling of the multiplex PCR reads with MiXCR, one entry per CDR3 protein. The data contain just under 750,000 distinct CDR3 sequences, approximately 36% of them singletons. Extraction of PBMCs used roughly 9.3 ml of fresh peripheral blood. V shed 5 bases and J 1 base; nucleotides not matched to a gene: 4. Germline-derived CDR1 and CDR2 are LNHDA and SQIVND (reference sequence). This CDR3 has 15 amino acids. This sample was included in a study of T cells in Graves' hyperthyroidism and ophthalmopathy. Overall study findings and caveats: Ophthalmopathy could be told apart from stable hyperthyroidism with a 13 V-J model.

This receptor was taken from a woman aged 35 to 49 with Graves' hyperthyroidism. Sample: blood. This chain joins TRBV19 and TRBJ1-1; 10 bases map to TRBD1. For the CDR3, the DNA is TGTGCCAGTAGTTTCGGACAGGGGGAGAACACTGAAGCTTTCTTT. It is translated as CASSFGQGENTEAFF.